The rows below give T cell receptor beta chains drawn from one sample of a study of blood T cell repertoires in COVID-19. Using immunoSEQ multiplex PCR, the repertoire was profiled, and TCRdb retains in-frame clones only, with some absent. Among under 200,000 clones listed, roughly 88% were seen once. Material: peripheral blood. These receptors all come from a woman aged 60-75 years with acute or convalescent COVID-19. The CDR3 runs from the conserved cysteine through the conserved F or W. A D gene is named only where the DNA matches it firmly. Clone sizes are given selectively: once, few, many, or a class where the clone is expanded.

d_call j_call clone_size v_call cdr3_nt cdr3_aa
TRBD1 TRBJ1-1 NA TRBV5-4 TGTGCCAGCAGCCCCGGACAGGTCAACACTGAAGCTTTCTTT CASSPGQVNTEAFF
TRBD1 TRBJ1-1 few TRBV4-3 TGCGCCAGCAGCCAGGGACAGGCGAACACTGAAGCTTTCTTT CASSQGQANTEAFF
TRBD1 TRBJ2-7 NA TRBV7-2 TGTGCCAGCAGCTCGGACAGGGGGCGGTACGAGCAGTACTTC CASSSDRGRYEQYF
TRBD1 TRBJ1-6 NA TRBV6-5 TGTGCCAGCAGAACAGGGGGCTCAGGGAATTCACCCCTCCACTTT CASRTGGSGNSPLHF
NA TRBJ1-1 NA TRBV6-4 TGTGCCAGCTCCGCCGGGGGAGGGCTCGAAGCTTTCTTT CASSAGGGLEAFF
TRBD1 TRBJ1-2 NA TRBV2 TGTGCCAGCAGGAAGACAGGGGCAGACTATGGCTACACCTTC CASRKTGADYGYTF
NA TRBJ1-5 NA TRBV21-1 TGTGCCAGCAACCTACACAGGGGGAGTCGGACAGGGATCAATCAGCCCCAGCATTTT CASNLHRGSRTGINQPQHF
NA TRBJ2-3 NA TRBV19 TGTGCCAGTAGTACAGGACTAGGGGGACCAGATACGCAGTATTTT CASSTGLGGPDTQYF
TRBD2 TRBJ2-5 NA TRBV30 TGTGCCTGGGGCGGGGGGGTAGAAGAGACCCAGTACTTC CAWGGGVEETQYF
NA TRBJ1-2 medium-sized TRBV5-4 TGTGCCAGCAGCGAGGAGGGGACCTATGGCTACACCTTC CASSEEGTYGYTF
NA TRBJ1-2 NA TRBV7-9 TGTGCCAGCAGCTTAGATGTAACATTGGTTGGCTACACCTTC CASSLDVTLVGYTF
NA TRBJ1-3 NA TRBV11-2 TGTGCCAGCAGCCGGATGACAGGATCCCCCTCCGGAAACACCATATATTTT CASSRMTGSPSGNTIYF
TRBD2 TRBJ2-1 NA TRBV7-7 TGTGCTAGCAGCCGTCTAGCGGGGGAGGCCCCCAATGAGCAGTTCTTC CASSRLAGEAPNEQFF
TRBD1 TRBJ1-3 once TRBV9 TGTGCCAGCAGCGGGGGACAGGGCTATGGAAACACCATATATTTT CASSGGQGYGNTIYF
TRBD1 TRBJ1-2 NA TRBV9 TGTGCCAGCAGCAGCCGGGACAGGGGGAACTATGGCTACACCTTC CASSSRDRGNYGYTF
NA TRBJ2-1 once TRBV5-1 TGCGCCAGCAGCTTGGGGGGCCAGTTTTACAATGAGCAGTTCTTC CASSLGGQFYNEQFF
NA TRBJ1-1 NA TRBV6-4 TGTGCCAGCAGTGAAACGGGTAAACTCGGTATGAACACTGAAGCTTTCTTT CASSETGKLGMNTEAFF
NA TRBJ1-1 NA TRBV7-9 TGTGCCAGCAGCTTAAGGCAGGCTGAGAACACTGAAGCTTTCTTT CASSLRQAENTEAFF
TRBD2 TRBJ2-2 NA TRBV12-5 TGTGCTAGTGGTTTGTACCGGGACTACCTTAACACCGGGGAGCTGTTTTTT CASGLYRDYLNTGELFF
TRBD1 TRBJ2-3 NA TRBV28 TGTGCCAGCAGCCCCGGACAGGTTAAGGCAGATACGCAGTATTTT CASSPGQVKADTQYF
TRBD1 TRBJ2-3 once TRBV7-9 TGTGCCAGCAGCTTAGCGATAGGGGGCTTCGGCACAGATACGCAGTATTTT CASSLAIGGFGTDTQYF
NA TRBJ1-5 NA TRBV27 TGTGCCAGCAGTTTCCGGGAGACGGGTCAGCCCCAGCATTTT CASSFRETGQPQHF
TRBD1 TRBJ2-7 once TRBV5-1 TGCGCCAGCAGCTTGCGGGACAGTCTTTACGAGCAGTACTTC CASSLRDSLYEQYF
NA TRBJ2-1 NA TRBV5-8 TGTGCCAGCAGCTTATACCCCAGCTCCTACAATGAGCAGTTCTTC CASSLYPSSYNEQFF
NA TRBJ1-4 NA TRBV7-8 TGTGCCAGCAGCTTAGACAGAAATGAGCTAACTAATGAAAAACTGTTTTTT CASSLDRNELTNEKLFF
TRBD1 TRBJ1-2 NA TRBV7-2 TGTGCCAGCAGCTCACAGGGGCAAATTAACTATGGCTACACCTTC CASSSQGQINYGYTF
TRBD1 TRBJ2-7 NA TRBV6-5 TGTGCCACCGCATCGACAGGGAGATTCTACGAGCAGTACTTC CATASTGRFYEQYF
NA TRBJ1-2 NA TRBV2 TGTGCCAGCAGTGAAGAGGGGCTCAGTTTGGATGGCTACACCTTC CASSEEGLSLDGYTF
NA TRBJ2-3 NA TRBV14 TGTGCCAGCAGCCAAGAACCGCAGGGCGTAGATACGCAGTATTTT CASSQEPQGVDTQYF
TRBD1 TRBJ2-6 once TRBV16 TGTGCCAGCATGAACGGGACAGGGGTTCCTGGGGCCAACGTCCTGACTTTC CASMNGTGVPGANVLTF
TRBD1 TRBJ2-3 NA TRBV7-2 TGTGCCAGCGCGACAGGGGTCTCAGATACGCAGTATTTT CASATGVSDTQYF